This TCR beta chain was recorded in a study of CD8 T cell repertoires and HIV-1 epitope variants. Overall study: Twenty-five autologous and known Gag and Nef epitope variant peptides each stimulated T cells separately. A 10-day culture received IL-2, IL-7 and IL-15 on days 3 and 7.

Sequenced by immunoSEQ multiplex PCR; TCRdb stores in-frame clones only, minus some. The sample records 80,000 to 95,000 clones, around 75% being singletons. The CDR3 extends over 14 amino acids. Trimming took off 2 bases at V and 1 base at J, with 8 bases between the two ends. The germline V gene has CDR1 SNHLY and CDR2 FYNNEI. The clonotype comes from a male donor with HIV. The sample taken for sequencing was uncultured baseline CD8+ T cells from peripheral blood mononuclear cells (PBMCs). The rearrangement uses TRBV2 and TRBJ1-1; D is unclear. CDR3 sequence (DNA): TGTGCCAGCAGTGAATCGGGATGGAACACTGAAGCTTTCTTT. It codes for CASSESGWNTEAFF.